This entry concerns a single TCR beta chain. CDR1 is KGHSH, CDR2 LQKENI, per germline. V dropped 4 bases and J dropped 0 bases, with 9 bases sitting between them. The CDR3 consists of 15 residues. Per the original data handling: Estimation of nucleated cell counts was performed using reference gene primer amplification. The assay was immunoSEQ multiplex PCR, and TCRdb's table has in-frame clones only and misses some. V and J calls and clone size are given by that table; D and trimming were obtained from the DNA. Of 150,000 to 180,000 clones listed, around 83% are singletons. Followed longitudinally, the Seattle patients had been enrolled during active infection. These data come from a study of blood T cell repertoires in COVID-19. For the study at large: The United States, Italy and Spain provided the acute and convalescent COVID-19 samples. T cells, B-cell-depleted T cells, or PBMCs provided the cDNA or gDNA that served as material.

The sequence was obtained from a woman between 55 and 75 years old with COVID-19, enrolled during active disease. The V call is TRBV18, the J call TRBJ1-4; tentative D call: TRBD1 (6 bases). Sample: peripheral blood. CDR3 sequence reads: CASSQQGATNEKLFF. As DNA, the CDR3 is TGTGCCAGCTCACAACAGGGAGCAACTAATGAAAAACTGTTTTTT.